This TCR beta chain came from a study of cytotoxic CD8 clonotypes in ibrutinib-treated CLL (dated by TCRdb to about 2021). About the study as a whole: The cohort had 11 relapsed/refractory and approximately 14 treatment-naive patients; 17 were IGHV unmutated. Longitudinal samples were obtainable from about 30% of the roughly 90 participants in the trial. On average, each sample had 255,043 productive templates and more than 85,000 productive rearrangements. Samples at response were collected after a median of about twelve months of treatment, with a range of about 6 to 40 months. Partial responses were observed in 24 patients and complete responses in 2; after a median follow-up of 68 months, remission was maintained in 14 patients and progression was observed in 12. Every sample from remission and from progressive disease was obtained while the patients were still on ibrutinib. Cryopreserved peripheral blood mononuclear cells were obtained before treatment, at response, and at either sustained remission or disease progression. Paper-wide results and their limitations: Clonality rose at ibrutinib response, remained stable during sustained remission, and dropped back toward baseline at progression. Public clonotypes were found to be uncommon and were observed to contract or remain stable during treatment; the increase in clonality was shown to reflect expansion of private clonotypes at ibrutinib response. Sampling times were not matched between sustained-remission and progressing patients, and lymph node repertoires were not studied. Baseline clonality was found to be higher than that of age-matched healthy donors and was strongly correlated with circulating CD8+ T-cell counts.

The germline V gene gives CDR1 as SNHLY and CDR2 as FYNNEI. V is reduced by 7 bases and J by 0 bases, leaving a spacing of 10 bases between them. From cysteine to phenylalanine, the CDR3 is 14 amino acids long. The kept DNA is CDR3 alone, 42 bases in frame from the first base. The time point label, read with the paper, signifies: approximately 2 years on ibrutinib. Roughly 2.2 micrograms of genomic DNA were extracted from cryopreserved PBMCs for TCR beta library preparation. Longitudinal blood samples from CLL patients on ibrutinib monotherapy underwent high-throughput TCR beta sequencing. The patients were enrolled in a single-center, open-label phase 2 trial of ibrutinib monotherapy. Each clonotype received, on average, approximately 9.9x coverage in deep resolution sequencing performed on a MiSeq, where the target depth lay between 1 in 1 million and 1 in 200,000 T cells. The immunoSEQ hsTCRB Kit was used to generate the TCR beta libraries. Under the source paper's analysis protocol: ImmunoSEQ Data Assistant and ImmunoSEQ Analyzer were used for data analysis, and V, D and J genes were assigned according to IMGT definitions. Clonality, which ranges from 0 to 1, was calculated as one minus the normalized Shannon entropy of productive rearrangement frequencies. Only overrepresented clonotypes making up at least 0.05% of the repertoire of each patient were included in the public clonotype analysis. Some 13 age-matched healthy donor repertoires from immuneACCESS were used as controls for clonality. The clones in this table, taken by TCRdb from immuneACCESS, are in-frame only. Not every clone is retained; where verified, under half of the shortfall comes from an unresolved V gene, and the cause of the rest is unknown. The V and J calls and clone size are taken from that table; D and trimming were inferred from the DNA. Recorded for this sample are about 50,000 clones; more than 55% of them occurred a single time. Approximately 28% of the sample is taken by the ten largest.

Points on this clone: The target of this receptor is not known. One base away there is no much larger clone; base qualities are not given.

The specimen was PBMCs, collected after 24 months of ibrutinib treatment. The sequence was collected from a human donor with chronic lymphocytic leukemia. The receptor chain draws on TRBV2 and TRBJ1-5; perhaps TRBD1 is the D gene, with 5 bases matching. The encoded CDR3 is CASTRDLSNQPQHF. The sequenced DNA is TGTGCCAGCACCCGGGACCTTAGCAATCAGCCCCAGCATTTT.